This entry lists 3 T cell receptor beta chains sequenced from one sample in a study of beta chain features in type 1 diabetes. No antigens are known for them. The study reverse transcribed the entire isolated RNA, so it sequenced expressed TCRB transcripts. Assay used: immunoSEQ multiplex PCR; TCRdb lists only in-frame clones, some missing. Of 640,000 or so clones listed, over 12% are singletons. Regarding the study as a whole: All four CD4+ subsets from Type 1 diabetes patients carried moderately but significantly shorter TCRB CDR3s.

The sequenced sample consisted of naive CD4+ T cells from blood. Receptor source: a man between 18 and 35 years old with type 1 diabetes.

The chain recombines TRBV6-5 with TRBJ2-7; D is undetermined. V lost 8 bases and J lost 2, with 13 bases in between. Germline lookup yields CDR1 MNHEY and CDR2 SVGAGI. This CDR3 has 13 amino acids. The CDR3 here is CASGVPGTYEQYF. Here the CDR3 DNA reads TGTGCCAGCGGGGTCCCCGGCACCTACGAGCAGTACTTC.

Worth noting for this clone: Additional DNA sequences in this sample encode the identical CDR3. The J gene is TRBJ2-7, the V gene TRBV5-4; D gene uncertain. The V gene lost 4 bases and the J gene lost 5 bases, with 7 bases spanning the gap. CDR3 length: 11 amino acids. From germline, CDR1 is SGHNT and CDR2 YYREEE (reference sequence). Written as DNA, the CDR3 is TGTGCCAGCAGCCTCCGGGACGAGCAGTACTTC. This gives the protein CASSLRDEQYF.

The sample holds a few counts of this clone. The chain joins TRBV7-2 to TRBJ2-4, with TRBD1 matching 7 bases. The trim removed 1 base at V and 5 bases at J, leaving 2 bases unmatched. Germline CDR1 and CDR2: SGHTA and FQGNSA. CDR3 length: 14 amino acids. CDR3 bases: TGTGCCAGCAGCTTAGTAACAGGGGAAAACATTCAGTACTTC. The encoded protein is CASSLVTGENIQYF. Drawing the rest from reference TRBV7-2 and TRBJ2-4, the complete variable domain is GAGVSQSPSNKVTEKGKDVELRCDPISGHTALYWYRQSLGQGLEFLIYFQGNSAPDKSGLPSDRFSAERTGGSVSTLTIQRTQQEDSAVYLCASSLVTGENIQYFGAGTRLSVL.